The source of this T cell receptor beta chain is a study of control samples from healthy donors and cancer patients. TCRdb's copy holds only in-frame clones and misses some; the assay was immunoSEQ multiplex PCR. Of roughly 200,000 clones detected, 91% appear once; the ten largest clones hold 1.5% to 2%. The length of the CDR3 is 16 residues. Germline V gives CDR1 MDHEN, CDR2 SYDVKM. J lost 3 bases, V lost 7 bases, and 14 bases had no gene match. The genes are TRBV28 and TRBJ1-1; 7 positions agree with TRBD1. The sequencing sample was made of blood. The sequence was collected from a man aged 25-45 years in good health. The CDR3 loop is CASITYGRGRHTEAFF. CDR3 sequence (DNA): TGTGCCAGCATCACCTACGGGAGGGGGCGGCACACTGAAGCTTTCTTT.